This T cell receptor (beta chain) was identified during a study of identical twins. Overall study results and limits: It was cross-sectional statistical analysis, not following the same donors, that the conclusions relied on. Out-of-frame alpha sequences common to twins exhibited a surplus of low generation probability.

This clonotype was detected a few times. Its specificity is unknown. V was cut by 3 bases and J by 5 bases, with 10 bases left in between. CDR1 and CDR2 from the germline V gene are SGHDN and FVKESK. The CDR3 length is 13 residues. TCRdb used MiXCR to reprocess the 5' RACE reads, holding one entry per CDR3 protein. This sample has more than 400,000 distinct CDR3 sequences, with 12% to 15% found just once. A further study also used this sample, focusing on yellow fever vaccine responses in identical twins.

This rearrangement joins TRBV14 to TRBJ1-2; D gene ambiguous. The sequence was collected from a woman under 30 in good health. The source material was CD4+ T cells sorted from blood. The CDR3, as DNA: TGTGCCAGCAGCCAGGTTATCGGGTATGGCTACACCTTC. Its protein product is CASSQVIGYGYTF. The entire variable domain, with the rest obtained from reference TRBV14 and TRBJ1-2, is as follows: EAGVTQFPSHSVIEKGQTVTLRCDPISGHDNLYWYRRVMGKEIKFLLHFVKESKQDESGMPNNRFLAERTGGTYSTLKVQPAELEDSGVYFCASSQVIGYGYTFGSGTRLTVV.